This T cell receptor (beta chain) was documented in a study of blood T cells in healthy people across ages. Findings and limits, study-wide: Compared with aged donors, long-lived donors showed fewer expanded clones, suggesting selection.

Then a second PCR, running about 6 to 12 cycles, was carried out with a sample-barcoded 5' primer and a J-beta primer mix. Each CDR3 protein gets one entry after TCRdb re-called the 5' RACE reads with MiXCR. In the table there are roughly 1.9 million distinct CDR3 sequences, roughly two fifths of which are singletons. For this clonotype: Its antigen is not known.

This CDR3 contains 16 residues. V lost 5 bases and J 8 bases, leaving 21 bases between the germline ends. The V gene's germline CDR1 is SEHNR and CDR2 FQNEAQ (reference sequence). The source is a human donor in good health. The chain uses TRBV7-9 and TRBJ1-4; D unresolved. Sequencing was carried out using blood. The CDR3 region has the DNA TGTGCCAGCAGCATAACCTTGGGAGGGAAGCGAGAAAAACTGTTTTTT. It encodes CASSITLGGKREKLFF.